This section outlines one TCR beta chain sequence together with its context. Its target is not known. This record comes from a study of cytomegalovirus exposure and HLA in healthy donors. General study results and limits: As a later analysis revealed, the rate of TCR association differed by HLA locus, with DRB1 most and HLA-C fewest. Sequencing likely generated an artifact that appeared as a cluster of highly shared sequence variants. One variant, a missense change in DCLRE1C, was linked in a later analysis to TCR beta V- and J-gene trimming.

The PCR contained 60 Vbeta and 13 Jbeta primers. Sequencing was performed with immunoSEQ multiplex PCR; in TCRdb, only in-frame clones are kept and a portion is missing. The data contain about 120,000 clones, 74% of them seen just once; the ten biggest clones take up approximately 1.9%. The sequence was obtained from a human donor in good health. The sample was PBMCs.

The CDR3 DNA follows: TGTGCCAGCAGTTATCAGGGTCTGAACACTGAAGCTTTCTTT. Amino acids: CASSYQGLNTEAFF. This chain links TRBV6-5 with TRBJ1-1; maybe TRBD1 (5 bases). Germline values: CDR1 MNHEY, CDR2 SVGAGI. The CDR3 length is 14 residues. The ends were cut back, 3 bases at V and 0 bases at J, with 8 bases in the middle.